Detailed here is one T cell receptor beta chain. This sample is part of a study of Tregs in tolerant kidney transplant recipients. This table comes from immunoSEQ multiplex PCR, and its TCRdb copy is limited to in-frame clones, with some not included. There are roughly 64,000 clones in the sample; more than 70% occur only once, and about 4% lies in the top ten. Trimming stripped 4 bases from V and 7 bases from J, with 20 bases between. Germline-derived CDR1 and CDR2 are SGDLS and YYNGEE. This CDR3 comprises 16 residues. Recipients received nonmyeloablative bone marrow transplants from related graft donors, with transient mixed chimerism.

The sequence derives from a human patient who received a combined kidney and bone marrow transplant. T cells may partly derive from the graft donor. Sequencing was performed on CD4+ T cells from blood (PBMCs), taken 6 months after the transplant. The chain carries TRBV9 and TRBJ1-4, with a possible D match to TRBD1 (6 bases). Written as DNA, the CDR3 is TGTGCCAGCAGCCCACGCCCGGCACAGGGCGGTGAAAAACTGTTTTTT. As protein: CASSPRPAQGGEKLFF.